What follows are 25 T cell receptor beta chains derived from one specimen sequenced in a study of blood T cell repertoires in COVID-19. The repertoire was sequenced with immunoSEQ multiplex PCR; TCRdb's copy has only in-frame clones and lacks some. The sample gives 50,000 to 65,000 clones, roughly 87% of which show up once; over 3.5% is in the top ten. Sequencing was performed on peripheral blood. Receptor source: a man aged 50-60 years with active COVID-19.

The V call is TRBV6-5, the J call TRBJ1-2, with 7 nucleotides matching TRBD1. The CDR3 is made up of 13 amino acids. Germline V gene data show CDR1 as MNHEY and CDR2 as SVGAGI. After removal of 5 bases from V and 8 bases from J, the junction contained 8 bases not matched to a gene. The CDR3 bases are TGTGCCAGCAGTATGCAGGGGGTCGAGGGCTACACCTTC. Its protein is CASSMQGVEGYTF.

This chain uses TRBV6-2 or TRBV6-3 with TRBJ1-1; D unresolved. V was shortened by 0 bases and J by 0 bases, with 17 bases between the two germline ends. This CDR3 is built from 18 residues. From germline, CDR1 is MNHEY and CDR2 SVGEGT. CDR3 sequence (DNA): TGTGCCAGCAGTTACTCGATATTGGGCAGTCCCATGAACACTGAAGCTTTCTTT. As protein: CASSYSILGSPMNTEAFF.

V usage is TRBV5-1 and J usage is TRBJ2-3; 7 bases fit TRBD2. The germline gives CDR1 SGHRS, CDR2 YFSETQ. The CDR3 is 15 residues long. The trim removed 0 bases at V and 3 bases at J, leaving 4 bases unmatched. This CDR3 is CASSLEGRGTDTQYF. CDR3 sequence (DNA): TGCGCCAGCAGCTTGGAGGGGAGGGGTACAGATACGCAGTATTTT.

The V gene is TRBV9, the J gene TRBJ2-7; 9 nucleotides match TRBD1. Per germline, CDR1 SGDLS and CDR2 YYNGEE. V was pared by 0 bases and J by 5 bases, with 6 bases of the junction left unmatched. CDR3 length: 15 amino acids. DNA of the CDR3: TGTGCCAGCAGCGTAGCGGGACAGGGAAACGACGAGCAGTACTTC. Translating it yields CASSVAGQGNDEQYF.

V usage is TRBV5-6 and J usage is TRBJ2-1, with D perhaps TRBD1 (6 bases). The CDR3 contains 12 residues. Deletions cut 4 bases from V and 9 bases from J, with 11 bases between. Per germline, CDR1 SGHDT and CDR2 YYEEEE. This CDR3 reads CASSAQGPEQFF. The CDR3 DNA is TGTGCCAGCAGCGCACAGGGCCCTGAGCAGTTCTTC.

This chain connects TRBV19 to TRBJ2-2, with 8 bases lining up with TRBD1. This CDR3 comprises 15 residues. The V gene's germline CDR1 is LNHDA and CDR2 SQIVND (reference sequence). Trimming at V came to 7 bases and at J to 4 bases, leaving 8 bases not matched to a gene. CDR3 sequence (DNA): TGTGCCAGTAAGTTCGGGACAGGAGGCACCGGGGAGCTGTTTTTT. It is translated as CASKFGTGGTGELFF. The full variable domain, its missing parts supplied by reference TRBV19 and TRBJ2-2, is DGGITQSPKYLFRKEGQNVTLSCEQNLNHDAMYWYRQDPGQGLRLIYYSQIVNDFQKGDIAEGYSVSREKKESFPLTVTSAQKNPTAFYLCASKFGTGGTGELFFGEGSRLTVL.

The rearrangement joins TRBV7-2 to TRBJ1-5; tentatively, D is TRBD1 (5 bases). The CDR3 covers 16 residues. Trimming took 5 bases from V and 7 from J, leaving 21 bases between them. Germline V gene lookup returns CDR1 SGHTA and CDR2 FQGNSA. CDR3 loop: CASSARRGDGPQPQHF. The CDR3 DNA reads as TGTGCCAGCAGCGCGCGCCGGGGGGACGGACCCCAGCCCCAGCATTTT.

The genes are TRBV2 and TRBJ2-7; D is possibly TRBD1 (5 bases). The CDR3 is made up of 11 amino acids. Trimming stripped 4 bases from V and 8 bases from J, with 9 bases between. Germline CDR1 and CDR2: SNHLY and FYNNEI. Written as DNA, the CDR3 is TGTGCCAGCAGTGGGGCAGGGCAGCAGTACTTC. Encoded protein: CASSGAGQQYF.

CDR3 protein: CATSRDLGTGRINYGYTF. CDR3 nucleotides: TGTGCCACCAGCAGAGATTTGGGGACAGGGCGCATTAACTATGGCTACACCTTC. This chain links TRBV15 with TRBJ1-2; 9 bases match TRBD1. In germline, CDR1 is LNHNV, CDR2 YYDKDF (reference sequence). This CDR3 is built from 18 residues. The trim removed 0 bases at V and 1 base at J, leaving 9 bases unmatched. Complete variable domain (other parts from reference TRBV15 and TRBJ1-2): DAMVIQNPRYQVTQFGKPVTLSCSQTLNHNVMYWYQQKSSQAPKLLFHYYDKDFNNEADTPDNFQSRRPNTSFCFLDIRSPGLGDTAMYLCATSRDLGTGRINYGYTFGSGTRLTVV.

The gene calls are TRBV4-3 and TRBJ2-3, with D tentatively TRBD2 (6 bases). V lost 3 bases and J lost 8, with 15 bases in between. The V gene's germline CDR1 is LGHNA and CDR2 YSLEER. The CDR3 spans 14 residues. The CDR3 nucleotides are TGCGCCAGCAGCCACCGACTAGGGTCGGGTACGCAGTATTTT. Translation: CASSHRLGSGTQYF.

The chain joins TRBV9 to TRBJ1-1; D ambiguous. The CDR3 consists of 14 residues. Germline lookup yields CDR1 SGDLS and CDR2 YYNGEE. With 0 bases removed from V and 6 bases from J, the gap between germline ends came to 12 bases. CDR3 protein: CASSVGRHPAEAFF. The CDR3 DNA reads TGTGCCAGCAGCGTAGGTAGACACCCCGCTGAAGCTTTCTTT.

The CDR3, as DNA: TGTGCCAGCAGCCTGATACAGGGGTATGAGCAGTTCTTC. Encoded protein: CASSLIQGYEQFF. The chain uses TRBV7-2 and TRBJ2-1, with TRBD1 matching 7 bases. Looked up from germline, CDR1 is SGHTA and CDR2 is FQGNSA. V was clipped by 5 bases and J by 8 bases; unmatched bases: 6. The CDR3 totals 13 residues.

The chain employs TRBV7-2 and TRBJ1-6; 9 bases are a match to TRBD1. Germline CDR1 reads SGHTA; CDR2 reads FQGNSA. V was pared by 5 bases and J by 14 bases, with 16 bases of the junction left unmatched. The length of the CDR3 is 16 residues. CDR3 sequence reads: CASSKQAGTGQLALHF. The DNA for the CDR3 is TGTGCCAGCAGCAAGCAGGCGGGGACAGGGCAATTGGCCCTCCACTTT.

The chain links TRBV4-1 to TRBJ2-3; D unclear. Between the trimmed V and J ends, which lost 1 base and 7 bases, there was a span of 9 bases. From germline, CDR1 is MGHRA and CDR2 YSYEKL. This CDR3 has 13 amino acids. The CDR3 protein is CASSQGSVNTQYF. CDR3 bases: TGCGCCAGCAGCCAAGGGTCGGTAAATACGCAGTATTTT.

This clone was seen once. J is TRBJ1-1 and V is TRBV5-4; D remains ambiguous. Germline V CDR1 and CDR2: SGHNT, YYREEE (reference sequence). The CDR3 contains 18 residues. V gave up 2 bases and J gave up 1 base, with 21 bases separating them. The CDR3 here is CASSFLVSWFDGNTEAFF. CDR3 DNA: TGTGCCAGCAGCTTTTTAGTATCCTGGTTTGATGGGAACACTGAAGCTTTCTTT.

There are a few counts of this clone. CDR3 DNA: TGTGCCAGCAGTTATACAGGGCCCGGCAATCAGCCCCAGCATTTT. This sequence encodes CASSYTGPGNQPQHF. V and J are TRBV6-5 and TRBJ1-5; possible D gene TRBD1, 6 bases. Germline V gene lookup returns CDR1 MNHEY and CDR2 SVGAGI. The CDR3 extends over 15 amino acids. V shed 3 bases and J shed 2 bases, with 11 bases lying between them.

The chain combines TRBV19 with TRBJ2-5, with 8 bases aligning to TRBD1. The CDR3 extends over 14 amino acids. The V and J ends lost 7 bases and 1 base, in that order; junction bases with no gene match: 5. CDR1 and CDR2 (germline): LNHDA, SQIVND (reference sequence). The CDR3 loop is CASNTGQGQETQYF. CDR3 sequence (DNA): TGTGCCAGTAATACCGGACAGGGCCAAGAGACCCAGTACTTC.

This rearrangement joins TRBV4-3 to TRBJ2-1; no clear D. This CDR3 has 16 amino acids. Germline values: CDR1 LGHNA, CDR2 YSLEER. Trimming cost V 1 base and J 6 bases, with 16 bases left between them. CDR3 bases: TGCGCCAGCAGCCAAGCGATCAACTCTCCGAGCAATGAGCAGTTCTTC. Its translation is CASSQAINSPSNEQFF.

The V and J genes are TRBV7-6 and TRBJ1-1, with 8 nucleotides matching TRBD1. The CDR3 runs 16 residues. Germline loops: CDR1 SGHVS, CDR2 FNYEAQ. V trimming: 3 bases; J trimming: 1 base; junction bases outside the gene matches: 7. CDR3: CASSFIRDRGNTEAFF. The CDR3 DNA reads as TGTGCCAGCAGCTTTATCCGCGACAGGGGGAACACTGAAGCTTTCTTT.

The J gene is TRBJ1-6, the V gene TRBV11-2; D is perhaps TRBD1 (6 bases). Germline CDR1 SGHAT, CDR2 FQNNGV. Between the trimmed V and J ends, which lost 4 bases and 2 bases, there was a span of 21 bases. CDR3 length: 19 residues. This CDR3 is CASSSRPDTGSAYNSPLHF. CDR3 nucleotide sequence: TGTGCCAGCAGCTCCCGCCCAGATACAGGGAGCGCCTATAATTCACCCCTCCACTTT.

The J gene is TRBJ1-1, the V gene TRBV11-2; D remains ambiguous. There are 13 residues in the CDR3. Germline lookup yields CDR1 SGHAT and CDR2 FQNNGV. The V gene lost 5 bases and the J gene lost 6 bases, with 13 bases spanning the gap. This CDR3 reads CASSPLGVSEAFF. The CDR3 coding sequence is TGTGCCAGCAGCCCTCTCGGGGTTTCTGAAGCTTTCTTT.

The chain has TRBV6-2 or TRBV6-3 and TRBJ2-2, with 12 bases fitting TRBD2. CDR3 length equals 20 residues. Trimming removed 2 bases from V and 0 bases from J; junction bases left unmatched: 10. Germline CDR1 and CDR2: MNHEY and SVGEGT. This CDR3 reads CASSYDGGLAGISNTGELFF. The CDR3, as DNA: TGTGCCAGCAGTTACGACGGGGGACTAGCGGGTATCTCGAACACCGGGGAGCTGTTTTTT.

J is TRBJ2-3 and V is TRBV6-5; the match to TRBD2 covers 8 bases. The CDR3 length is 13 residues. In germline, CDR1 is MNHEY, CDR2 SVGAGI. The junction had 3 bases not matched to a gene; V was cut back by 7 bases and J by 3 bases. This CDR3 is CASIQRGTDTQYF. In DNA, the CDR3 is TGTGCCAGCATTCAGCGGGGGACAGATACGCAGTATTTT.

J is TRBJ2-3 and V is TRBV7-8, with D maybe TRBD2 (6 bases). The CDR3 runs 14 residues. Germline CDR1 and CDR2: SGHVS and FQNEAQ. The V end lost 5 bases, the J end lost 5 bases, and 14 bases lay between the germline ends. As DNA, the CDR3 is TGTGCCAGCAGCCTCCGGACTACCAGAGATACGCAGTATTTT. Protein sequence: CASSLRTTRDTQYF.

J is TRBJ2-7 and V is TRBV14; maybe TRBD1 (6 bases). From germline, CDR1 is SGHDN and CDR2 FVKESK. The CDR3 runs 12 residues. V shed 4 bases and J shed 6 bases, with 10 bases lying between them. CDR3 residues: CASSRTASEQYF. In DNA form, the CDR3 reads TGTGCCAGCAGCCGGACAGCCTCCGAGCAGTACTTC.